This T cell receptor (beta chain) was observed in a study of cytomegalovirus exposure and HLA in healthy donors. On the study more broadly: Ancestry clustering placed 81% of approximately 420 genotyped donors in the Caucasian-associated cluster.

Points on this clone: Antigen specificity is unknown.

Study observations and caveats: It was taken for granted in presence/absence analyses that sequencing depth across donors was roughly uniform. Among TCR beta chains, those listed as cytomegalovirus-associated numbered under 200. As a later analysis showed, a missense DCLRE1C variant was linked to trimming of TCR beta V- and J-genes.

Deletions cut 7 bases from V and 5 bases from J, with 8 bases between. The CDR3 contains 11 residues. Germline V gene sequence: CDR1 MNHNS, CDR2 SASEGT. The PCR employed 60 Vbeta primers together with 13 Jbeta primers. The table came from immunoSEQ multiplex PCR; TCRdb's copy has only in-frame clones and leaves some out. This sample's table has under 120,000 clones. The specimen sequenced was PBMCs. The rearrangement joins TRBV6-1 to TRBJ2-5; D is unresolved. The sequence came from a man aged 50 or older in good health and CMV-seronegative. The CDR3 spells CASTSQETQYF. The CDR3 DNA reads TGTGCCAGCACCTCGCAGGAGACCCAGTACTTC.